This T cell receptor (beta chain) was observed in a study of blood T cell repertoires in COVID-19. About the research overall: Researchers got acute and convalescent COVID-19 samples from the United States, Italy and Spain.

The CDR3 runs 14 residues. Trimming took 0 bases from V and 6 from J, leaving 11 bases between them. Per germline, CDR1 SQVTM and CDR2 ANQGSEA. The participants were between about 18 and 90 years old and came from 20 to 30 US areas. Membership in each cohort depended on participant-reported clinical history. Methods used by the authors: Using reference gene primer amplification, nucleated cell counts were estimated. The protocol was immunoSEQ multiplex PCR, while the TCRdb copy is restricted to in-frame clones and leaves out a portion. V, J and clone size derive from that table, while D and trimming were established from the DNA sequence. The sample contains 200,000 or so clones, roughly nine tenths of which appear only once.

The source material was PBMCs or T cells enriched from blood (not recorded which). This clonotype was sampled from a woman under 30 in a cohort exposed to, infected with or recovered from COVID-19 (not recorded which). The gene calls are TRBV29-1 and TRBJ2-2; D is perhaps TRBD1 (5 bases). DNA for the CDR3: TGCAGCGTTGAAGAACAGGCCCTTGCCGGGGAGCTGTTTTTT. It specifies CSVEEQALAGELFF.